This T cell receptor (beta chain) originates from a study of CD8+ T cells in alopecia areata. Background on the study: A 6-month off-drug phase came after tofacitinib, which had lasted 6 to 18 months. Study findings and constraints: Greater clonality was observed in lesional scalp samples, especially alopecia totalis/universalis, versus normal scalp. It was observed that many expanded lesional clones persisted in scalp and blood during tofacitinib. Association of baseline CD8+ expansion with response is uncertain owing to one nonresponder.

Following extraction, RNA underwent reverse transcription to cDNA, which served as the sequencing template. Assay used: immunoSEQ multiplex PCR; TCRdb lists only in-frame clones, some missing. The sample lists around 210,000 clones, 64% occurring once. This clone was counted a few times. The antigen is undetermined. Regarding treatment: oral pan-JAK inhibitor, 5-10 mg twice daily. CDR1 is SGHTA and CDR2 is FQGNSA in the germline V gene. V lost 5 bases to trimming and J lost 7 bases; unmatched junction nucleotides: 15. This CDR3 has 17 residues. This chain connects TRBV7-2 to TRBJ2-2; TRBD2 matches 8 bases. This specimen consisted of CD4+ T cells sorted from blood, obtained at week 4, from a patient treated with tofacitinib. This TCR was recovered from a human donor with alopecia areata. DNA of the CDR3: TGTGCCAGCAGCCGGGGTAGCGGGGAGTCGGGAGGCGGGGAGCTGTTTTTT. Protein sequence: CASSRGSGESGGGELFF.